These 16 T cell receptor beta chains share one sample of origin, sequenced in a study of prognosis after radiotherapy for stage I lung cancer. Two-round multiplex PCR amplified TCR beta CDR3 from genomic DNA. Gene-specific TRBV and TRBJ primers were used in PCR round one. TCRdb reanalysed the multiplex PCR reads using MiXCR and keeps one entry per CDR3 protein. Of about 35,000 distinct CDR3 sequences in the sample, under 40% were seen once. The sample in question was PBMCs, obtained before or after stereotactic body radiation therapy (not recorded which). These receptors all come from a donor aged 50 or older with non-small cell lung cancer.

This clonotype was detected many times. The J gene is TRBJ2-3, the V gene TRBV5-6; 8 bases are shared with TRBD1. V shed 0 bases, J shed 4 bases, and the junction held 4 bases outside the gene matches. Germline CDR1 reads SGHDT; CDR2 reads YYEEEE. The CDR3 runs 15 residues. Here the CDR3 DNA reads TGTGCCAGCAGCTTGGAAGGGGACAGGTCAGATACGCAGTATTTT. It encodes CASSLEGDRSDTQYF.

Concerning this clonotype: Germline is not matched at one junction end, which may reflect a read error. The chain uses TRBV28 and TRBJ2-7; D is perhaps TRBD1 or TRBD2 (5 bases each). Germline values: CDR1 MDHEN, CDR2 SYDVKM. This CDR3 spans 15 amino acids. In nucleotides, the CDR3 is TGTGCAAGCAGTTTACGCTGGCCGGGGCAAGATGAGCAGTACTTC. Translated, it gives CASSLRWPGQDEQYF.

To note about this clonotype: Only one base separates this from a far larger clonotype, so it likely reflects a read error. The V and J genes are TRBV6-2 or TRBV6-3 and TRBJ1-1; D unresolved. This CDR3 is built from 14 residues. V lost 10 bases to trimming and J lost 5 bases, with 20 bases between them. Germline-derived CDR1 and CDR2 are MNHEY and SVGEGT. This CDR3 is CATHPAVGETEAFF. The CDR3 DNA reads TGTGCCACCCACCCAGCAGTGGGAGAGACTGAAGCTTTCTTT.

On this clonotype: An end of the junction does not agree with germline; a read error may underlie this. The V call is TRBV7-2, the J call TRBJ2-7; D gene ambiguous. Germline V gene sequence: CDR1 SGHTA, CDR2 FQGNSA. CDR3 length: 13 amino acids. The CDR3 DNA reads TGTGCCAGCAGCTTCCGGCCCTCCCACGAGCAGTACTTC. Amino acids: CASSFRPSHEQYF. The full variable domain, completed using reference TRBV7-2 and TRBJ2-7, is GAGVSQSPSNKVTEKGKDVELRCDPISGHTALYWYRQSLGQGLEFLIYFQGNSAPDKSGLPSDRFSAERTGGSVSTLTIQRTQQEDSAVYLCASSFRPSHEQYFGPGTRLTVT.

This clonotype was seen a few times. This may arise from a read error, as a much more abundant clone is one base away. The chain couples TRBV6-9 to TRBJ2-3; 8 bases line up with TRBD2. The CDR3 covers 15 residues. In germline, CDR1 is MNHGY, CDR2 SVAAGI. This CDR3 reads CASSSGSGATDTKYF. As DNA, the CDR3 is TGTGCCAGCAGTTCCGGTAGCGGGGCCACAGATACGAAGTATTTT.

With regard to this clonotype: A far larger clone is off by one base, so a read error is likely. V usage is TRBV20-1 and J usage is TRBJ2-5, with 13 nucleotides matching TRBD2. The CDR3 sequence is 14 residues long. From germline, CDR1 is DFQATT and CDR2 SNEGSKA (reference sequence). CDR3 DNA: TGCAGTGCTACTACCACTAGCGGGAGGGATGAGAAGTTCTTC. Amino acid sequence: CSATTTSGRDEKFF.

V gene TRBV7-9 combines with J gene TRBJ1-5; D is uncertain. Germline CDR1 is SEHNR and CDR2 is FQNEAQ (reference sequence). The CDR3 sequence is 13 residues long. The V end was cut by 4 bases, the J end by 4 bases, with 8 bases between. CDR3 amino acids: CASSSEQNQPQHF. The CDR3 region has the DNA TGTGCCAGCAGCTCGGAACAGAATCAGCCCCAGCATTTT.

The V gene is TRBV27, the J gene TRBJ2-5, with D maybe TRBD1 (6 bases). Per the germline V gene, CDR1 is MNHEY and CDR2 is SMNVEV (reference sequence). The length of the CDR3 is 15 residues. The ends were cut back, 2 bases at V and 1 base at J, with 11 bases in the middle. The CDR3 nucleotides are TGTGCCAGCAGTTTAAGGTGGACAGCCCAAGAGACCCAGTACTTC. This translates into CASSLRWTAQETQYF.

This clonotype was seen at least ten times. The chain is built from TRBV19 and TRBJ1-1; D is ambiguous. V was cut by 3 bases and J by 1 base, with 6 bases left in between. The CDR3 totals 13 residues. Germline V gene sequence: CDR1 LNHDA, CDR2 SQIVND (reference sequence). The chain's CDR3 is CASSILRNTEAFF. CDR3 sequence (DNA): TGTGCCAGTAGTATTCTGCGGAACACTGAAGCTTTCTTT.

Comments on this clonotype: A far larger clone differs by one base, so this is likely a read error. J is TRBJ1-5 and V is TRBV6-9; possibly TRBD1 for D (6 bases). Trimming pared 3 bases from V and 4 bases from J, leaving 25 bases between. CDR1 and CDR2 (germline): MNHGY, SVAAGI. The CDR3 sequence is 19 residues long. This CDR3 reads CASSYRSGTWTTGNQPQHF. In nucleotides, the CDR3 is TGTGCCAGCAGTTACCGATCCGGGACATGGACTACCGGAAATCAGCCCCAGCATTTT.

On this clonotype: With a much larger clone just one base away, this may be a read error. The chain carries TRBV2 and TRBJ2-3, with no clear D. Germline V gene sequence: CDR1 SNHLY, CDR2 FYNNEI. CDR3 length: 14 amino acids. The DNA of the CDR3 is TGTGCCAGCGGTAAACGGCGGAGCACAGATGCGCAGTATTTT. This translates into CASGKRRSTDAQYF.

By sample fraction, this clonotype is medium-sized (0.01 to 0.1%). The genes are TRBV6-1 and TRBJ1-6; possible D gene TRBD1, 6 bases. CDR1 MNHNS and CDR2 SASEGT come from the germline V gene. The CDR3 loop spans 14 amino acids. V gave up 6 bases and J gave up 5 bases, with 11 bases separating them. CDR3 loop: CASSPGTHNSPLHF. The DNA of the CDR3 is TGTGCCAGCAGCCCCGGGACACATAATTCACCCCTCCACTTT.

This clonotype was recorded many times. The CDR3 DNA is TGCAGTGGGGAAGCGGGGGGGGTTTCAGAGACCCAGTACTTC. Its translation is CSGEAGGVSETQYF. The chain carries TRBV20-1 and TRBJ2-5; 10 positions agree with TRBD2. Germline V gene data show CDR1 as DFQATT and CDR2 as SNEGSKA (reference sequence). Trimming at V came to 7 bases and at J to 4 bases, leaving 9 bases not matched to a gene. This CDR3 comprises 14 residues.

This clonotype appeared many times. The V gene is TRBV4-1, the J gene TRBJ2-7; D may be TRBD1 or TRBD2 (5 bases each). Trimming pared 2 bases from V and 3 bases from J, leaving 8 bases between. CDR3 length: 13 amino acids. CDR1 is MGHRA, CDR2 YSYEKL, per germline. As DNA, the CDR3 is TGCGCCAGCAGCCAAAGGGACGGCTACGAGCAGTACTTC. This encodes CASSQRDGYEQYF.

For the CDR3, the DNA is TGTGCCAGCAGTATCTGGACGGAAGATTATGGCTACACCTTC. Amino acids: CASSIWTEDYGYTF. This chain uses TRBV6-1 with TRBJ1-2; D unresolved. The germline gives CDR1 MNHNS, CDR2 SASEGT. This CDR3 has 14 amino acids. Trimming left V 5 bases short and J 5 bases short, with 15 bases between.

This clonotype occurred a few times. The chain joins TRBV4-2 to TRBJ1-5; D ambiguous. Trimming shortened V by 1 base and J by 1 base, and 8 bases separated the two germline ends. CDR1 is LGHNA, CDR2 YNFKEQ, per germline. This CDR3 spans 15 amino acids. CDR3 sequence: CASSQVSQSNQPQHF. The CDR3 DNA reads TGTGCCAGCAGCCAAGTTTCGCAGAGCAATCAGCCCCAGCATTTT.